This T cell receptor (beta chain) was observed in a study of cytomegalovirus exposure and HLA in healthy donors (TCRdb year 2017). Background for the entire study: In an earlier analysis of 587 of the donors, about 260 Gb of sequence data and roughly 100 million unique TCR beta sequences from about 180 million T cells were reported. Around 330 gigabases of sequencing data and approximately 91 million unique TCR sequences made up an early release that covered nearly 650 HLA-typed donors. The genetic ancestry cluster associated with self-reported Caucasian donors included around four fifths of the approximately 400 genotyped donors. The study aimed to test whether cataloging public T cell receptors could reveal signatures of past pathogen exposure. Using immunosequencing, the study profiled T cell repertoires from fewer than 850 subjects and related those repertoires to cytomegalovirus serostatus. Besides the first cohort of more than 650 subjects, a separate validation cohort made up of over a hundred different subjects was used. High-throughput TCR immunosequencing, statistical association of individual TCRs with disease status, and machine learning were combined to predict cytomegalovirus infection status. In a later analysis, previously published TCR beta repertoires from roughly 710 donors were re-analyzed and high-resolution HLA genotyping was added so that TCR occurrence patterns could be studied. In the later analysis, no new phenotypic data were used to find candidate immune exposures; instead, reliance was placed on TCR beta sequences and their occurrence across donors. To decide whether each TCR beta V gene segment behaved as functional or pseudogenic, an earlier analysis of some 600 of the donors relied on high-throughput TCR beta sequencing. Donor age, sex, ethnicity and CMV serostatus were compiled together with the repertoire data. A later genetic analysis took genome-wide SNP genotypes for about 55% of the 666 donors and used that subset as a discovery cohort. All discovery cohort repertoires had been generated on a single sequencing platform. Both class I and class II loci were covered by HLA typing, at four-digit resolution. The number of typed donors differed by locus: 629-630 for A, B, C, DRB1 and DQB1; approximately 540 for DQA1; approximately 600 for DPA1; and 400 to 480 for DPB1. Several DR-DQ haplotypes were handled as single units for association and clustering, since linkage in the cohort was strong. Across some 400 genotyped donors of the cohort, an average of approximately 220,000 unique TCR beta nucleotide sequences per donor were sequenced, and roughly a sixth of those sequences were non-productive. Broad study findings and their caveats: Because HLA typing was missing for some donors at each locus, association tests included only the typed subset. V-gene and J-gene trimming of TCR beta chains was associated with a missense DCLRE1C variant in a later genetic analysis, and the association was replicated in an independent cohort. Assigning TCR associations to individual alleles was difficult when HLA alleles, especially DR and DQ, strongly co-occurred. Linkage disequilibrium might explain the correlated functional status among segregating V segments, but an unknown experimental factor could not be excluded. According to a later analysis, TCR association rates differed among HLA loci, with DRB1 alleles showing the most associated TCRs and HLA-C alleles showing the fewest. In a later genetic analysis, fewer N-insertions in productive TCRs were reported among donors in an Asian-associated ancestry cluster than the approximately 630-donor mean. Sequencing depth was assumed to be roughly uniform across donors in the presence/absence analyses, though that assumption may not hold. In this cohort, only TCR beta chains were sequenced, and detectable features were limited by the absence of alpha or paired-chain data. In vitro tests confirmed that three of the cytomegalovirus-associated TCR beta chains recognize cytomegalovirus antigens. Specific HLA alleles were associated with 16,951 TCR beta sequences at a false discovery rate of 0.05 in a later analysis. Several of the top co-occurrence clusters appeared to be linked to parvovirus B19, influenza, CMV and Epstein-Barr virus, according to a later analysis. CMV serostatus was the only immune exposure information available for the cohort. Around 16 rarely observed V segments, including chromosome 9 orphons, were excluded from the earlier analysis of a few hundred of the donors because counts were too low. The study listed approximately 150 TCR beta chains as associated with cytomegalovirus. A further reported finding was that TCR beta sequences accurately predicted the HLA-A and HLA-B alleles for most subjects in the first cohort. The authors suggested that the approach could potentially be extended to other disease states and immunological phenotypes. Cytomegalovirus status was reported to be diagnosed by the classifier with high specificity and sensitivity in both the original and validation cohorts. Some IMGT-functional V segments, including TRBV6-2 and TRBV6-3, could not be distinguished by the 87-base-pair reads and were therefore excluded. A later analysis found that HLA-associated TCR beta chains were more clonally expanded and had lower generation probabilities than equally common non-associated chains. Broadly in line with IMGT annotations, most TCR beta V segments showed up in productive rearrangements about 87% or about 30% of the time in an earlier analysis of around 600 of the donors. While some public TCRs were present in many individuals, most TCR sequences turned up only very rarely across donors. According to a later analysis, most CMV-associated TCR beta chains appeared to be HLA-restricted, and the HLA associations seemed to be driven largely by CMV exposure. A cluster of highly shared sequence variants was judged likely to be a technical artifact of the sequencing pipeline.

To note about this clone: The specificity of this receptor is unknown. Per-base quality was not reported, and no clone a single base away is much larger than it.

The CDR3 starts with the cysteine, ends with the phenylalanine, and has 16 residues. Only CDR3 DNA is held: 48 bases, read in frame from base 1. CDR1 is given as SGDLS and CDR2 as YYNGEE, both from the germline V gene. For this chain, trimming is 0 bases at the V end and 5 bases at the J end, and the number of junction bases without a gene match is 10. Libraries were prepared through the immunoSEQ multiplex PCR assay. The multiplex PCR relied on a mix of 60 forward primers for TCR Vbeta segments and 13 reverse primers for TCR Jbeta segments. The CDR3 region of rearranged TCR beta genes was amplified from genomic DNA by a multiplex PCR assay. The Illumina HiSeq System was used to sequence the amplified TCR beta libraries as 87-base-pair reads. The original pipeline was this. Across the roughly 670 repertoires, a later analysis counted tens of millions of unique TCR beta chains, around 11 million of which were shared by at least two donors. Raw reads were error-corrected and collapsed into unique sequences with a nearest-neighbor algorithm that merged closely related sequences to remove PCR and sequencing errors. Alignment of CDR3 sequences to IMGT reference sequences was used to assign V, D and J gene segments. Each retained sequence needed at least a six-nucleotide match to both a V gene segment and a J gene segment. A rearrangement counted as productive if the CDR3 had no stop codons and remained in frame with V and J, and every other rearrangement counted as non-productive. Following IMGT convention, CDR3 was defined as the stretch from the second conserved V-encoded cysteine to the conserved J-encoded phenylalanine. The earlier analysis of about 500 of the donors excluded sequences that lacked an unambiguous match to a single V gene segment. An earlier analysis of 587 of the donors called V segments functional above 56.7% productive rearrangements and segregating when the between-donor standard deviation exceeded 5%. To diagnose cytomegalovirus status from the catalog of TCR beta chain sequences, a statistical classification framework was built. In a later analysis, V and J genes were assigned by comparing TCR nucleotide sequences against IMGT/GENE-DB human TR gene sequences. A later analysis assigned CDR3 sequences and most-parsimonious VDJ recombination scenarios with the TCRdist pipeline. In a later analysis, each TCR beta chain was defined by its CDR3 amino acid sequence together with its V-gene family, and reads lacking a unique V-gene family were excluded. As a way to deal with suspected cross-contamination and a sequencing artifact, a later analysis dropped more than 500 nucleotide sequences that were highly shared and had low generation probability. In a later analysis, a clonal expansion index was calculated for each public chain from normalized within-repertoire ranks of inferred template counts. In a later analysis, generation probabilities were computed using a VDJ recombination model fitted to out-of-frame rearrangements, and the results were checked against IGoR. In a later analysis, TCR-TCR, TCR-HLA and TCR-CMV co-occurrence was scored with hypergeometric tests, and a repertoire-size bias correction was applied to TCR pairs. A later analysis estimated false discovery rates by permuting HLA or CMV assignments 20 times. In a later analysis, co-occurring TCRs were grouped using DBSCAN, and TCRdist sequence similarity was added for clustering within HLA-allele-positive subsets. For co-occurrence clustering, repertoires with fewer than 30,000 or more than 120,000 public chains were excluded, along with roughly 5 repertoires with anomalous nucleotide sharing. In TCRdb, the immuneACCESS table is reduced to in-frame sequences with V and J assigned. These tables do not hold every clone; where another copy was compared, an unresolved V gene accounts for under half, and the others remain unexplained. The DNA gave D and trimming, while V, J and clone size come from that table. This sample holds more than 85,000 clones; about 73% were observed only once. The ten largest clones represent about 15% of the sample.

In total, 600 or so healthy bone marrow donors made up the cohort. At the time of sampling, every cohort member was nominally healthy, though immune exposures that went unrecorded were likely present. The donor tested CMV seropositive, placing the donor among the roughly 300 seropositive members of the cohort. Each donor provided a peripheral blood sample, and peripheral blood mononuclear cells were used for TCR beta sequencing. Genomic DNA extraction from the blood cell samples was performed with the Qiagen DNeasy Blood Extraction Kit. This clonotype originated in a woman between 50 and 59 years old in good health and CMV-seropositive. The chain is encoded by TRBV9 joined to TRBJ2-5, and 7 junction bases match TRBD2. Sequenced: PBMCs. The sequenced DNA: TGTGCCAGCAGCGTAGGAGGGCAGGGAGGGAAGGAGACCCAGTACTTC. This yields the protein CASSVGGQGGKETQYF.